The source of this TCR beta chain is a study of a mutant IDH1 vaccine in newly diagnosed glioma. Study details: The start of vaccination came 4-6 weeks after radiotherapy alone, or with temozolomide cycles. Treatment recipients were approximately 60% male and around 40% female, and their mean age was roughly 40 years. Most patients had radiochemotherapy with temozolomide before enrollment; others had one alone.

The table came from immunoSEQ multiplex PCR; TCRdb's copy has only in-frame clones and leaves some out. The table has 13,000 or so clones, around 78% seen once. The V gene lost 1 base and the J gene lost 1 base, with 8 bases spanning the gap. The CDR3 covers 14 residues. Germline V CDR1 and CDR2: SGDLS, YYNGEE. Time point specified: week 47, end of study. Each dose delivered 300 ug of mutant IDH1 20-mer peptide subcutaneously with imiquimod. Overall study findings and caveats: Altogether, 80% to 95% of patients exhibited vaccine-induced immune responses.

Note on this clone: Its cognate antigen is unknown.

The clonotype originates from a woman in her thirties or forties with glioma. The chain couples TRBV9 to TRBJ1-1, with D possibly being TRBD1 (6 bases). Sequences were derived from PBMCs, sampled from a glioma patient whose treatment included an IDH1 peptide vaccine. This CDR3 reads CASSVRQENTEAFF. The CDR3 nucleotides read TGTGCCAGCAGCGTAAGACAGGAGAACACTGAAGCTTTCTTT.